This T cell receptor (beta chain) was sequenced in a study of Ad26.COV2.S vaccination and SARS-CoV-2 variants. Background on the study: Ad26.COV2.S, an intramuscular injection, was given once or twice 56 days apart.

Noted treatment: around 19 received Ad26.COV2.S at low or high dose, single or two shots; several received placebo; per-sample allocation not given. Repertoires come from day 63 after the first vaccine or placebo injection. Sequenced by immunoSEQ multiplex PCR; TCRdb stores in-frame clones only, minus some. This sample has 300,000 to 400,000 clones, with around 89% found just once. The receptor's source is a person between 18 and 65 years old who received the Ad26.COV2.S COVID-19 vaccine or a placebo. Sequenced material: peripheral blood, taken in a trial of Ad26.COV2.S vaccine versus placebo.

CDR3 sequence (DNA): TGCGCCAGCGAGGGCATGGCAGGCTTACTCCCTGGGGCCAACGTCCTGACTTTC. It is translated as CASEGMAGLLPGANVLTF. V is TRBV4-3 and J is TRBJ2-6; weak D call: TRBD2 (5 bases). V dropped 8 bases and J dropped 2 bases, with 22 bases sitting between them. Germline lookup yields CDR1 LGHNA and CDR2 YSLEER. The CDR3 totals 18 residues.